This is a list of T cell receptor beta chains from one sample in a study of CD4 T cells in relation to SARS-CoV-2 and coronaviruses. Which antigens these TCRs recognize remains unknown. TCRdb's copy holds only in-frame clones and misses some; the assay was immunoSEQ multiplex PCR. The repertoire consists of 15,000 to 25,000 clones, with over 70% occurring once and the leading ten covering approximately 12%. Material for sequencing was CD4+ T cells from PBMCs, cultured in vitro. These TCRs come from a human donor in good health. Each CDR3 is given with its conserved first and last residue. The D gene is left open where the match is weak. Size values are once, few and many counts, or a class for expanded clones, and some rows have none.

>TRBJ1-6|TRBV19|NA|NA
TGTGCCAGTAGTATTTCCCCGGGACACTATAATTCACCCCTCCACTTT
CASSISPGHYNSPLHF
>TRBJ1-4|TRBV5-1|NA|NA
TGCGCCAGCCCCCTGGAGGGGGGAAGAGAAAAACTGTTTTTT
CASPLEGGREKLFF
>TRBJ2-7|TRBV18|NA|few
TGTGCCAGCTCACTCGACTACGAGCAGTACTTC
CASSLDYEQYF
>TRBJ1-2|TRBV5-1|NA|NA
TGCGCCAGCAGCGTCTACAGGGCCCAGGGCTATGGCTACACCTTC
CASSVYRAQGYGYTF
>TRBJ2-7|TRBV7-2|TRBD2|NA
TGTGCCAGCAGCTTAGACACTAGCGGGGCCTACGAGCAGTACTTC
CASSLDTSGAYEQYF
>TRBJ1-3|TRBV11-2|TRBD1|NA
TGTGCCAGCAGCCCCGGACAGGGTGGTGGAAACACCATATATTTT
CASSPGQGGGNTIYF
>TRBJ1-5|TRBV5-5|NA|NA
TGTGCCAGCAGCCGGGACCTTAATAGCAATCAGCCCCAGCATTTT
CASSRDLNSNQPQHF
>TRBJ2-7|TRBV5-8|NA|NA
TGTGCCAGCAGCCTGGGACAACCACCCTACGAGCAGTACTTC
CASSLGQPPYEQYF
>TRBJ2-7|TRBV7-2|NA|NA
TGTGCCAGCAGCGCAAGCTCCTACGAGCAGTACTTC
CASSASSYEQYF
>TRBJ2-7|TRBV6-2/TRBV6-3|TRBD1|NA
TGTGCCAGCAGCCCTTGGACAGGGAGCTACGAGCAGTACTTC
CASSPWTGSYEQYF
>TRBJ2-1|TRBV18|NA|NA
TGTGCCAGCTCACTCTCCCGATCCACCTACAATGAGCAGTTCTTC
CASSLSRSTYNEQFF
>TRBJ2-4|TRBV6-5|TRBD1|NA
TGTGCCAGCAGTTACTCCATCCGGGACAGAAACATTCAGTACTTC
CASSYSIRDRNIQYF
>TRBJ2-7|TRBV5-1|TRBD2|NA
TGCGCCAGCAGCTCCAGCGGGGGGGGCCTTTACGAGCAGTACTTC
CASSSSGGGLYEQYF
>TRBJ2-4|TRBV29-1|NA|once
TGCAGCGTTGACCTTCCGGGGAACATTCAGTACTTC
CSVDLPGNIQYF
>TRBJ2-3|TRBV6-2/TRBV6-3|NA|NA
TGTGCCAGCAGTAGGCCGAGGGGGGCCCCCACAGATACGCAGTATTTT
CASSRPRGAPTDTQYF
>TRBJ2-7|TRBV6-2/TRBV6-3|TRBD2|NA
TGTGCCAGCAGTTATTCGATCCAGCGGGAAGCGACTAACTACGAGCAGTACTTC
CASSYSIQREATNYEQYF
>TRBJ2-6|TRBV5-1|NA|NA
TGCGCCAGCAGCTTTGCTGGACACTCTGGGGCCAACGTCCTGACTTTC
CASSFAGHSGANVLTF
>TRBJ1-5|TRBV19|NA|NA
TGTGCCAGCCAATGGGGCATCGGCAATCAGCCCCAGCATTTT
CASQWGIGNQPQHF
>TRBJ2-3|TRBV6-5|NA|NA
TGTGCCAGCAGTTACGAGGGAGTTACCACAGATACGCAGTATTTT
CASSYEGVTTDTQYF
>TRBJ2-7|TRBV19|TRBD2|NA
TGTGCCAGTAGTATAGATGTACTAGCGGGAGCGGACGAGCAGTACTTC
CASSIDVLAGADEQYF
>TRBJ2-1|TRBV19|NA|NA
TGTGCCACATCGGGCCGCTGGGGCGATGAGCAGTTCTTC
CATSGRWGDEQFF
>TRBJ2-7|TRBV3-1/TRBV3-2|TRBD2|few
TGTGCCAGCAGCCTTGGGCCTAGCGGGGGTTACGAGCAGTACTTC
CASSLGPSGGYEQYF
>TRBJ2-7|TRBV5-1|TRBD2|few
TGCGCCAGCAGCTTGGGTAGTAGCGGGATCTACGAGCAGTACTTC
CASSLGSSGIYEQYF
>TRBJ2-6|TRBV4-2|NA|NA
TGTGCCAGCAGCCAAGGGGGCCGCTTGAGCTCTGGGGCCAACGTCCTGACTTTC
CASSQGGRLSSGANVLTF
>TRBJ2-3|TRBV7-7|TRBD2|NA
TGTGCTAGCAGCTTAGGACTAGCGGGTACAGATACGCAGTATTTT
CASSLGLAGTDTQYF
>TRBJ2-1|TRBV10-3|TRBD1|NA
TGTGCCATCAGGAGTCAGGGGGAGAGCTCCTACAATGAGCAGTTCTTC
CAIRSQGESSYNEQFF
>TRBJ1-4|TRBV18|NA|NA
TGTGCCAGCTCACCGGCCATGGGCCCGGGTGAAAAACTGTTTTTT
CASSPAMGPGEKLFF
>TRBJ2-1|TRBV9|NA|NA
TGTGCCAGCAGCGTGGGCGTTAGCTCCTACAATGAGCAGTTCTTC
CASSVGVSSYNEQFF
>TRBJ1-4|TRBV10-1|NA|NA
TGCGCCAGCAGTGCATCTAGGGACAACAATGAAAAACTGTTTTTT
CASSASRDNNEKLFF